This T cell receptor (beta chain) was sequenced during a study of T cells in tumors after PD-1 blockade. Study overall: Each patient got pembrolizumab 200 mg every 3 weeks or cemiplimab 350 mg every 2 weeks. Daily vismodegib 150 mg continued in a subset of anti-PD-1-treated patients. Study conclusions and caveats: Approximately 41% of tumor TCR clonotypes were also found in blood.

The CDR3 extends over 14 amino acids. V was pared by 0 bases and J by 4 bases, with 7 bases between. Germline CDR1 is LGHDT and CDR2 is YNNKEL (reference sequence). Using immunoSEQ multiplex PCR, the repertoire was profiled, and TCRdb retains in-frame clones only, with some absent. The sample yields about 33,000 clones, around 80% seen once. Tumor or blood genomic DNA was sequenced, with inputs of 616 ng to 6,004 ng. As concerns this clone: Its target is unknown.

This receptor was obtained from a human donor with basal cell carcinoma. The specimen comprised PBMCs, sampled before anti-PD-1 treatment. The chain combines TRBV3-1 (or the pseudogene TRBV3-2) with TRBJ1-5; D not certain. The CDR3 nucleotides are TGTGCCAGCAGCCAAGATCGAGGGAATCAGCCCCAGCATTTT. Translation gives CASSQDRGNQPQHF.